The clone carrying this TCR beta chain was picked up a small number of times. The data were obtained in a study of follicular helper T cells after annual influenza vaccination. Generated by immunoSEQ multiplex PCR, the TCRdb table keeps only in-frame clones and is missing some. The sample includes approximately 10,000 clones, roughly 85% of them seen just once. V dropped 3 bases and J dropped 7 bases, with 13 bases sitting between them. The CDR3 has 13 residues. Germline assignment: CDR1 SGHNT and CDR2 YENEEA. Time point denoted: 2015-2016 season, 7 days after influenza vaccination. The clonotype was recovered from an adult who received the influenza vaccine. This sample comprised CXCR5- memory CD4+ T cells sorted from blood, obtained 7 days after influenza vaccination. The chain combines TRBV11-3 with TRBJ2-7; tentative D call: TRBD2 (5 bases). CDR3 sequence reads: CASSFTVSGEQYF. CDR3 nucleotides: TGTGCCAGCAGCTTCACAGTGTCGGGGGAGCAGTACTTC. Using reference TRBV11-3 and TRBJ2-7 for the parts outside the CDR3, the full variable domain is EAGVVQSPRYKIIEKKQPVAFWCNPISGHNTLYWYLQNLGQGPELLIRYENEEAVDDSQLPKDRFSAERLKGVDSTLKIQPAELGDSAVYLCASSFTVSGEQYFGPGTRLTVT.